This T cell receptor beta chain was sequenced for a study of blood T cells in healthy people across ages. Then a second PCR, running roughly 7 to 12 cycles, was carried out with a sample-barcoded 5' primer and a J-beta primer mix. From the 5' RACE reads, TCRdb called clonotypes with MiXCR, one entry per CDR3 protein. The data show 1.2 million to 1.5 million distinct CDR3 sequences, with approximately 59% seen just once and approximately 7% held by the top ten. In terms of origin and age, donors were healthy Caucasian individuals from Russia aged about 6 to 90. Peripheral blood samples of 7.5 to 10 milliliters were drawn from each donor. The CDR3 is 15 residues long. Trimming pared 4 bases from V and 7 bases from J, leaving 14 bases between. Germline lookup yields CDR1 SEHNR and CDR2 FQNEAQ (reference sequence).

The sequence derives from a man aged 18 to 30 in good health. The sequenced sample was blood. V and J are TRBV7-9 and TRBJ1-6, with a possible D match to TRBD1 (5 bases). CDR3 DNA sequence: TGTGCCAGCAGCTCACCGGGACGGACAAATTCACCCCTCCACTTT. Translation gives CASSSPGRTNSPLHF.